This TCR beta chain was sequenced for a study of regulatory T cells in long-lasting Graves disease. Whole-study context: Positivity for TSH receptor antibodies plus over 5 years of antithyroid drugs meant persistent Graves' disease. Broader study findings: Study was limited to peripheral blood, excluding thyroid tissue.

To make TCR beta libraries, researchers used iRepertoire HTBI primers and Arm-PCR of CDR3 regions. Authors' data handling: Identification of gene segments yielded around 64 TRBV and more than eleven TRBJ across samples. TCRdb itself ran the multiplex PCR reads through MiXCR, one entry per CDR3 protein. These V and J calls rely on TCRdb rather than the paper's analysis. The profile shows roughly 470,000 distinct CDR3 sequences, 20% of them singletons. This clonotype occurred many times. Its antigen remains unidentified. The sample's time point: persistent/refractory GD, antithyroid drugs over 5 years with positive TRAb. The authors made the TCR library using RNA they extracted from PBMCs. The patients were enrolled through endocrinology in Xi'an, China. Sequenced material: peripheral blood mononuclear cells (PBMCs), taken when the disease was refractory, from a patient treated with antithyroid drugs. The TCR comes from a female donor with Graves disease.

This CDR3 reads CASTLGATGSYEQYF. In DNA form, the CDR3 reads TGTGCCAGCACCCTAGGGGCTACGGGCTCCTACGAGCAGTACTTC. This chain uses TRBV12-3 or TRBV12-4 with TRBJ2-7, with a weak D call TRBD1 (5 bases). The V gene lost 7 bases and the J gene lost 0 bases, with 16 bases spanning the gap. CDR3 length equals 15 residues.